This TCR beta chain was captured by sequencing in a study of beta chain features in type 1 diabetes. Study-level findings and limits: In every one of the four CD4+ subsets, TCRB CDR3s were moderately but significantly shorter in Type 1 diabetes patients.

The germline CDR1 and CDR2 sequences are MNHEY and SVGAGI. The V gene lost 8 bases and the J gene lost 4 bases, with 18 bases spanning the gap. CDR3 size: 14 residues. A sort by CD45RO/CCR7/CD25/CD127/CD95/CD27 yielded CD4+ naive, central memory, regulatory and stem cell-like memory cells. This clone appeared a few times. Its antigen remains unknown. cDNA synthesis used the whole RNA isolate, giving expressed TCRB sequences. Measured with immunoSEQ multiplex PCR; TCRdb has only the in-frame clones, and not every one. The sample records over 700,000 clones, about a sixth being singletons. The rearrangement uses TRBV6-5 and TRBJ2-7; the D gene is possibly TRBD2 (6 bases). The sample comprised naive CD4+ T cells from blood. The origin of this receptor is a woman under 30 in good health. CDR3 loop: CASERRRGLYEQYF. The CDR3 bases are TGTGCCAGCGAGCGGAGGAGGGGCCTATACGAGCAGTACTTC.